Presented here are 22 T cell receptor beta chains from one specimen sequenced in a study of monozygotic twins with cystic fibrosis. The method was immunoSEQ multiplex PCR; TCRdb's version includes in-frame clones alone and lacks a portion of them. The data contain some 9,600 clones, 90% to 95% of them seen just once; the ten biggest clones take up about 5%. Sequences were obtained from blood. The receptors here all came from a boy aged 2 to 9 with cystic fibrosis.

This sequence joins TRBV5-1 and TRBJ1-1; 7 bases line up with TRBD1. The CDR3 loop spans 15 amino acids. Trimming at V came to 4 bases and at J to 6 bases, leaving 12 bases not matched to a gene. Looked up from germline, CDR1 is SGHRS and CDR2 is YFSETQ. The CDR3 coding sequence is TGCGCCAGCAGCGAGGGACAGCCCGGAGGATCTGAAGCTTTCTTT. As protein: CASSEGQPGGSEAFF.

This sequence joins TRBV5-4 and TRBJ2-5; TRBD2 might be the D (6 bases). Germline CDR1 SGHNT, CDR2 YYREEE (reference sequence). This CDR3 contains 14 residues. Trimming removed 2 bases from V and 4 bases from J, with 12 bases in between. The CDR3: CASSFAGGGETQYF. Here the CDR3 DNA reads TGTGCCAGCAGCTTTGCTGGGGGAGGAGAGACCCAGTACTTC.

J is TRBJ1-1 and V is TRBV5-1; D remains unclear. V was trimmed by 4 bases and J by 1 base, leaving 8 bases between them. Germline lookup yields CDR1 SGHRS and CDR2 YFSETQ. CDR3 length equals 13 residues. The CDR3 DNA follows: TGCGCCAGCAGCGGATTGGGGAACACTGAAGCTTTCTTT. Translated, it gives CASSGLGNTEAFF.

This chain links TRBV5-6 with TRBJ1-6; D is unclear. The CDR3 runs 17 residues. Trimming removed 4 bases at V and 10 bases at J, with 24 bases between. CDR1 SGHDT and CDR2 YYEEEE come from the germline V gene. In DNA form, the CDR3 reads TGTGCCAGCAGCATGATAAGGAGGCCTGGCGAAGTCTCACCCCTCCACTTT. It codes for CASSMIRRPGEVSPLHF.

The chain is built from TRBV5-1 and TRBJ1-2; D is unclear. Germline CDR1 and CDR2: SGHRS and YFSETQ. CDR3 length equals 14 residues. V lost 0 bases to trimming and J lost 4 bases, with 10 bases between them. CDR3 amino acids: CASSLAQASYGYTF. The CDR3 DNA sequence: TGCGCCAGCAGCTTGGCTCAGGCTTCCTATGGCTACACCTTC.

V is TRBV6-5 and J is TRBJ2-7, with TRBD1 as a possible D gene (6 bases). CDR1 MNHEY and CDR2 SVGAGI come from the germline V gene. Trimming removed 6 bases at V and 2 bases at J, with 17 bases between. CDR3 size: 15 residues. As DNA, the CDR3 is TGTGCCAGCAGGTCCGGGACATTGAGCACCTACGAGCAGTACTTC. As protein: CASRSGTLSTYEQYF.

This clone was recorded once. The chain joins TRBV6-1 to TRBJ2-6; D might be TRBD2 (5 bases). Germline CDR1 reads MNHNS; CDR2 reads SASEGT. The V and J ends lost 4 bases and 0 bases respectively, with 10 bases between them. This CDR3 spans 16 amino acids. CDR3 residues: CASSVHSDSGANVLTF. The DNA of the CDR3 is TGTGCCAGCAGTGTCCATAGCGACTCTGGGGCCAACGTCCTGACTTTC.

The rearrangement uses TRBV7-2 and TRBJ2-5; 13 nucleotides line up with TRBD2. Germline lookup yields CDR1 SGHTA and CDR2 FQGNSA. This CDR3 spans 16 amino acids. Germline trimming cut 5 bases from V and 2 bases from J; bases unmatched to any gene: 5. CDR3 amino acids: CASSPRTSGGQETQYF. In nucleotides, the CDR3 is TGTGCCAGCAGCCCCCGGACTAGCGGGGGACAAGAGACCCAGTACTTC.

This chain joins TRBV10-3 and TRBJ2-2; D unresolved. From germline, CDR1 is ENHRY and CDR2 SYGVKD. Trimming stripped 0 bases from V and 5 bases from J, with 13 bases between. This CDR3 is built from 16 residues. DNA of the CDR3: TGTGCCATCAGTGAGTCCCTCGACGCCAGGACCGGGGAGCTGTTTTTT. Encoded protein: CAISESLDARTGELFF.

This CDR3 reads CASSSQGAEAFF. Here the CDR3 DNA reads TGTGCCAGCAGCTCCCAGGGCGCTGAAGCTTTCTTT. This chain links TRBV7-6 with TRBJ1-1, with D tentatively TRBD1 (5 bases). Germline V gene lookup returns CDR1 SGHVS and CDR2 FNYEAQ. With 4 bases removed from V and 6 bases from J, the gap between germline ends came to 9 bases. The CDR3 consists of 12 residues.

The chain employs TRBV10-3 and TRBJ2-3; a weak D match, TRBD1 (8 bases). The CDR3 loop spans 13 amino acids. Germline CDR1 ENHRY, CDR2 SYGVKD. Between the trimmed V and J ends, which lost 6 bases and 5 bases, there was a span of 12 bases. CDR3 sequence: CAIRTGEGDTQYF. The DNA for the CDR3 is TGTGCCATCAGGACAGGGGAGGGAGATACGCAGTATTTT.

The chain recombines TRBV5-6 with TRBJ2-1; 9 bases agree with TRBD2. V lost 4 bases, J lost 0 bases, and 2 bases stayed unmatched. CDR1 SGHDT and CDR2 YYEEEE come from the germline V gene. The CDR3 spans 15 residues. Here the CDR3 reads CASSLSGGSYNEQFF. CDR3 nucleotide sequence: TGTGCCAGCAGCCTTAGCGGGGGCTCCTACAATGAGCAGTTCTTC.

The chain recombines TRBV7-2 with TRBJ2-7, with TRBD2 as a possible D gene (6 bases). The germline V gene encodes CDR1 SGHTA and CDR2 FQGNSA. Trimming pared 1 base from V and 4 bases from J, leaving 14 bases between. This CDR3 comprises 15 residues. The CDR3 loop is CASSLGRDWIYEQYF. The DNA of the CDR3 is TGTGCCAGCAGCTTAGGTAGGGACTGGATTTACGAGCAGTACTTC. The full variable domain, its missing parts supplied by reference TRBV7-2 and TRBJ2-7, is GAGVSQSPSNKVTEKGKDVELRCDPISGHTALYWYRQSLGQGLEFLIYFQGNSAPDKSGLPSDRFSAERTGGSVSTLTIQRTQQEDSAVYLCASSLGRDWIYEQYFGPGTRLTVT.

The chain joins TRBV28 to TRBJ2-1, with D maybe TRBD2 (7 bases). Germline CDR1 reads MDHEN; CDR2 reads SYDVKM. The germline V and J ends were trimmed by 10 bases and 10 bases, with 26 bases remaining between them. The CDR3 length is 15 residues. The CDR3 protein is CATTPGGASFREQFF. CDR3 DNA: TGTGCCACCACCCCTGGGGGGGCGTCCTTTAGGGAGCAGTTCTTC.

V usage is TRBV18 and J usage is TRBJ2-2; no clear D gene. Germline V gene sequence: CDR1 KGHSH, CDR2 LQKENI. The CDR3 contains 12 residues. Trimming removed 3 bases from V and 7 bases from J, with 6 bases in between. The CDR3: CASSPNYGELFF. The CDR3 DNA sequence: TGTGCCAGCTCACCCAATTACGGGGAGCTGTTTTTT.

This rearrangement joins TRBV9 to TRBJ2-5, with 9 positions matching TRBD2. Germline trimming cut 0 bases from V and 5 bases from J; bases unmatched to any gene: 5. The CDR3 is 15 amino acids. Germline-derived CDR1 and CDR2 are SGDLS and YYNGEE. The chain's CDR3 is CASSVAAGGGETQYF. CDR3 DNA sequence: TGTGCCAGCAGCGTAGCAGCGGGGGGAGGGGAGACCCAGTACTTC.

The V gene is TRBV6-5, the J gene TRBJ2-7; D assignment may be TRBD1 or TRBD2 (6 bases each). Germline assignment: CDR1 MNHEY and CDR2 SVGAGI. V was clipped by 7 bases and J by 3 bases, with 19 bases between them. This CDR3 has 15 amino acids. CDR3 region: CASTPQGSGLYEQYF. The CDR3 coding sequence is TGTGCCAGCACCCCACAGGGAAGCGGGCTCTACGAGCAGTACTTC.

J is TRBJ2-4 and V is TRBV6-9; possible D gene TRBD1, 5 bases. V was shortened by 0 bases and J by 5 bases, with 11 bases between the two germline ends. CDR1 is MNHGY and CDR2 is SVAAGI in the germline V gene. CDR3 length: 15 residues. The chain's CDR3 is CASSYSAGRENIQYF. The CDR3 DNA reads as TGTGCCAGCAGTTATTCGGCAGGCAGGGAAAACATTCAGTACTTC.

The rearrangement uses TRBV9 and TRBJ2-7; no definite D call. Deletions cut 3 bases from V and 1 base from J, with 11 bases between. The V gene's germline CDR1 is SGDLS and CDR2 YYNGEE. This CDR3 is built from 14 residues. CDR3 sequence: CASSGTQKSYEQYF. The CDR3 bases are TGTGCCAGCAGCGGAACTCAGAAGTCCTACGAGCAGTACTTC.

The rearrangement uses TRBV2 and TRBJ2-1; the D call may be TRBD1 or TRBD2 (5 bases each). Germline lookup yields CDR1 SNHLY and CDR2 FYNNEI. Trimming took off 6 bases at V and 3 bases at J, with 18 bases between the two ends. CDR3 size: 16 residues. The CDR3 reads CASRDPPGALYNEQFF. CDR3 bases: TGTGCCAGCAGGGACCCTCCCGGGGCCCTCTACAATGAGCAGTTCTTC.

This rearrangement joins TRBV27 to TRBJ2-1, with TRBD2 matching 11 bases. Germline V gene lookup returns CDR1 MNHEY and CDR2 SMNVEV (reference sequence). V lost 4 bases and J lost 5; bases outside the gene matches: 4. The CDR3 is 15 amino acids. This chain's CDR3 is CASSWASGGNNEQFF. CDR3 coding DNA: TGTGCCAGCAGTTGGGCTAGCGGGGGGAACAATGAGCAGTTCTTC.

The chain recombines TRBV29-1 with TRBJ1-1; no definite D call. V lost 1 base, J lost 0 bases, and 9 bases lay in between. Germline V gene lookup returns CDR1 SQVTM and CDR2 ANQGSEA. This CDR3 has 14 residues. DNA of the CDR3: TGCAGCGTTGAAGGAGCCAGTTTGAACACTGAAGCTTTCTTT. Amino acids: CSVEGASLNTEAFF.